Listed below are T cell receptor beta chains from one sample, sequenced in a study of blood T cell repertoires in COVID-19. Profiling relied on immunoSEQ multiplex PCR, and the TCRdb table lists in-frame clones only, not all of them. Here the sample spans 200,000 or so clones, approximately 90% being singletons. Sequencing was carried out using peripheral blood. These receptors originate from a man between 65 and 85 years old with active or convalescent COVID-19. Each CDR3 is given with its conserved first and last residue. The D gene is left open where the match is weak. Not every row has a clone size; where given, it reads once, few, many or a size class.

v_gene	abundance	j_gene	d_gene	CDR3aa	CDR3nt
TRBV10-3	few	TRBJ2-1	TRBD2	CAISDRLAGTGTYNEQFF	TGTGCCATCAGTGACCGACTAGCGGGGACCGGGACTTACAATGAGCAGTTCTTC
TRBV3-1/TRBV3-2	.	TRBJ1-2	TRBD1	CASSQSPGTALNYGYTF	TGTGCCAGCAGCCAATCACCCGGGACAGCCTTAAACTATGGCTACACCTTC
TRBV3-1/TRBV3-2	.	TRBJ2-7	TRBD1	CASSWPGQGYHEQYF	TGTGCCAGCAGCTGGCCCGGACAGGGGTACCACGAGCAGTACTTC
TRBV4-1	few	TRBJ1-4	.	CASNRATNEKLFF	TGCGCCAGCAACAGGGCGACTAATGAAAAACTGTTTTTT
TRBV5-4	.	TRBJ1-2	TRBD1	CASSLVTGYGYGYTF	TGTGCCAGCAGCTTGGTGACAGGGTATGGCTATGGCTACACCTTC
TRBV2	.	TRBJ1-5	TRBD1	CASSEVTQGNQPQHF	TGTGCCAGCAGTGAAGTAACACAGGGGAATCAGCCCCAGCATTTT
TRBV5-1	once	TRBJ2-3	.	CASSEDGLVGADTQYF	TGCGCCAGCAGTGAAGATGGCCTGGTGGGCGCAGATACGCAGTATTTT
TRBV28	.	TRBJ2-2	TRBD2	CASSLTGGALTGELFF	TGTGCCAGCAGTTTAACCGGGGGGGCCCTCACCGGGGAGCTGTTTTTT
TRBV7-8	.	TRBJ1-1	.	CASKWAGPNTEAFF	TGTGCCAGCAAGTGGGCAGGGCCGAACACTGAAGCTTTCTTT
TRBV24-1	.	TRBJ1-5	.	CATSPNTNQPQHF	TGTGCCACCAGTCCCAACACCAATCAGCCCCAGCATTTT
TRBV4-3	.	TRBJ1-5	.	CASSQDAQLNQPQHF	TGCGCCAGCAGCCAAGATGCACAGCTTAATCAGCCCCAGCATTTT
TRBV10-1	.	TRBJ2-5	.	CASSEAYQETQYF	TGCGCCAGCAGTGAGGCGTACCAAGAGACCCAGTACTTC
TRBV10-1	.	TRBJ2-1	.	CASSTGSNEQFF	TGCGCCAGCAGTACTGGGAGCAATGAGCAGTTCTTC
TRBV5-6	.	TRBJ1-5	.	CASSLSRWTVNQPQHF	TGTGCCAGCAGCTTGTCGCGTTGGACAGTCAATCAGCCCCAGCATTTT
TRBV2	.	TRBJ1-2	TRBD1	CASSLPGQGSVGYTF	TGTGCCAGCAGTCTCCCGGGACAGGGGAGCGTCGGCTACACCTTC
TRBV10-2	.	TRBJ2-2	.	CASSDLGQGLTGELFF	TGCGCCAGCAGTGACCTGGGGCAGGGTCTCACCGGGGAGCTGTTTTTT
TRBV5-5	.	TRBJ1-6	.	CATKQGAADNSPLHF	TGTGCCACCAAACAGGGCGCCGCCGATAATTCACCCCTCCACTTT
TRBV11-2	.	TRBJ2-1	.	CASSLSSYSYNEQFF	TGTGCCAGCAGCTTAAGCTCCTACTCCTACAATGAGCAGTTCTTC
TRBV6-2/TRBV6-3	.	TRBJ2-7	TRBD1	CASSRTGGSYEQYF	TGTGCCAGCAGCAGGACAGGGGGGTCCTACGAGCAGTACTTC
TRBV28	.	TRBJ2-1	TRBD1	CASSPKDRGSGNEQFF	TGTGCCAGCAGTCCAAAGGACAGGGGGTCGGGGAATGAGCAGTTCTTC
TRBV3-1/TRBV3-2	.	TRBJ1-2	.	CASSVLPDYGYTF	TGTGCCAGCAGCGTCCTCCCTGACTATGGCTACACCTTC